What follows are 13 T cell receptor beta chains derived from one specimen sequenced in a study of T cells in Graves' hyperthyroidism and ophthalmopathy. What was amplified from RNA transcripts were TCR beta CDR3 regions. With the HTBI primer set, the TCR CDR3 went through a first round of RT-PCR. Using its own MiXCR run on the multiplex PCR reads, TCRdb lists one record per CDR3 protein. In the table there are fewer than 250,000 distinct CDR3 sequences, around 17% of which are singletons. The sequenced material came from blood. These receptors came from a woman aged 18-29 years with Graves' ophthalmopathy.

This clonotype has at least ten counts. V usage is TRBV20-1 and J usage is TRBJ1-2; the D is unclear. V was pared by 0 bases and J by 2 bases, with 7 bases between. The CDR3 consists of 13 residues. CDR1 and CDR2 (germline): DFQATT, SNEGSKA (reference sequence). The CDR3 loop is CSARDGQNYGYTF. The CDR3 DNA sequence: TGCAGTGCTAGAGATGGTCAGAACTATGGCTACACCTTC.

This clonotype occurred many times. The CDR3 spells CAGASTQGKYNEQFF. DNA for the CDR3: TGTGCCGGCGCAAGCACACAGGGAAAGTACAATGAGCAGTTCTTC. This chain uses TRBV6-1 with TRBJ2-1; possibly TRBD1 for D (6 bases). In germline, CDR1 is MNHNS, CDR2 SASEGT. The CDR3 spans 15 residues. Deletions cut 11 bases from V and 4 bases from J, with 21 bases between.

This clonotype was observed at least ten times. The rearrangement joins TRBV19 to TRBJ2-2; unclear D gene. Between the trimmed V and J ends, which lost 4 bases and 0 bases, there was a span of 6 bases. Germline-derived CDR1 and CDR2 are LNHDA and SQIVND (reference sequence). The length of the CDR3 is 14 residues. This CDR3 is CASSNTANTGELFF. The CDR3 DNA is TGTGCCAGTAGTAACACAGCGAACACCGGGGAGCTGTTTTTT.

This clonotype was observed at least ten times. J is TRBJ2-5 and V is TRBV20-1; 13 bases line up with TRBD2. The V and J ends lost 6 bases and 5 bases, in that order; junction bases with no gene match: 3. Germline values: CDR1 DFQATT, CDR2 SNEGSKA (reference sequence). The CDR3 has 13 amino acids. The CDR3 is CSATSGGEETQYF. In nucleotides, the CDR3 is TGCAGTGCAACTAGCGGGGGGGAGGAGACCCAGTACTTC.

The sample holds many counts of this clonotype. V gene TRBV10-3 combines with J gene TRBJ2-7; D is tentatively TRBD1 or TRBD2 (5 bases each). The V end was cut by 10 bases, the J end by 1 base, with 11 bases between. CDR3 length: 12 residues. The germline gives CDR1 ENHRY, CDR2 SYGVKD. DNA of the CDR3: TGTGCCACCAGGGACGATTCCTACGAGCAGTACTTC. This codes for CATRDDSYEQYF.

The table lists this clonotype with many counts. The chain is built from TRBV28 and TRBJ2-3; D not certain. The germline V gene encodes CDR1 MDHEN and CDR2 SYDVKM. Trimming pared 5 bases from V and 9 bases from J, leaving 12 bases between. This CDR3 contains 12 residues. The CDR3 sequence: CASSPGASTQYF. The CDR3 DNA sequence: TGTGCCAGCAGTCCAGGTGCGTCGACGCAGTATTTT. The full variable domain, with the rest looked up from reference TRBV28 and TRBJ2-3, is DVKVTQSSRYLVKRTGEKVFLECVQDMDHENMFWYRQDPGLGLRLIYFSYDVKMKEKGDIPEGYSVSREKKERFSLILESASTNQTSMYLCASSPGASTQYFGPGTRLTVL.

V usage is TRBV5-8 and J usage is TRBJ1-6; no clear D. The germline CDR1 and CDR2 sequences are SGHTS and YDEGEE. The CDR3 loop spans 16 amino acids. V was cut by 0 bases and J by 4 bases, with 11 bases left in between. The CDR3 protein is CASSLGGWQYNSPLHF. As DNA, the CDR3 is TGTGCCAGCAGCTTGGGTGGTTGGCAGTATAATTCACCCCTCCACTTT.

This clonotype was observed a few times. The chain carries TRBV19 and TRBJ2-7; the D gene is possibly TRBD1 (6 bases). Germline loops: CDR1 LNHDA, CDR2 SQIVND (reference sequence). V was shortened by 4 bases and J by 2 bases, with 12 bases between the two germline ends. This CDR3 comprises 14 residues. CDR3 sequence: CASSTGQFTYEQYF. The CDR3 region has the DNA TGTGCCAGTAGTACTGGACAGTTTACCTACGAGCAGTACTTC. Supplemented by reference TRBV19 and TRBJ2-7, the full variable domain reads DGGITQSPKYLFRKEGQNVTLSCEQNLNHDAMYWYRQDPGQGLRLIYYSQIVNDFQKGDIAEGYSVSREKKESFPLTVTSAQKNPTAFYLCASSTGQFTYEQYFGPGTRLTVT.

This clonotype was recorded at least ten times. The rearrangement uses TRBV24-1 and TRBJ2-3; D uncertain. Per the germline V gene, CDR1 is KGHDR and CDR2 is SFDVKD. Trimming pared 0 bases from V and 0 bases from J, leaving 6 bases between. This CDR3 contains 15 residues. The CDR3 DNA reads as TGTGCCACCAGTGATTTGGTCGGCAGCACAGATACGCAGTATTTT. Amino acids: CATSDLVGSTDTQYF.

The chain links TRBV28 to TRBJ2-1; 15 nucleotides align to TRBD2. The germline V gene encodes CDR1 MDHEN and CDR2 SYDVKM. Trimming at V came to 7 bases and at J to 8 bases, leaving 15 bases not matched to a gene. The CDR3 is 18 amino acids. The CDR3 sequence: CASNPTVRTSGGVYEQFF. Here the CDR3 DNA reads TGTGCCAGCAACCCAACGGTGAGGACTAGCGGGGGGGTCTATGAGCAGTTCTTC.

This clonotype has ten or more counts. The chain employs TRBV7-9 and TRBJ1-2, with 8 positions matching TRBD1. The J segment lost 6 bases and the V segment lost 1 base, leaving 10 bases of the junction unmatched. The CDR3 contains 16 residues. In germline, CDR1 is SEHNR, CDR2 FQNEAQ (reference sequence). The DNA of the CDR3 is TGTGCCAGCAGCTTAGGAAGTGACAGGGGAAGAGATGGCTACACCTTC. Protein: CASSLGSDRGRDGYTF. Looking up the rest from reference TRBV7-9 and TRBJ1-2 gives the full variable domain: DTGVSQNPRHKITKRGQNVTFRCDPISEHNRLYWYRQTLGQGPEFLTYFQNEAQLEKSRLLSDRFSAERPKGSFSTLEIQRTEQGDSAMYLCASSLGSDRGRDGYTFGSGTRLTVV.

This clonotype came up many times. The chain uses TRBV11-2 and TRBJ1-4; no definite D call. Trimming stripped 2 bases from V and 6 bases from J, with 13 bases between. Germline V gene lookup returns CDR1 SGHAT and CDR2 FQNNGV. This CDR3 is 15 amino acids long. Here the CDR3 DNA reads TGTGCCAGCAGCTTATACGGATCAGCCGATGAAAAACTGTTTTTT. Translated: CASSLYGSADEKLFF.

This clonotype was seen ten or more times. The chain carries TRBV6-1 and TRBJ2-7; a possible D gene is TRBD1 (5 bases). Trimming took off 6 bases at V and 6 bases at J, with 12 bases between the two ends. The CDR3 consists of 12 residues. Germline CDR1 reads MNHNS; CDR2 reads SASEGT. This CDR3 is CASRQARGEQYF. For the CDR3, the DNA is TGTGCCAGCAGGCAAGCTAGGGGCGAGCAGTACTTC.